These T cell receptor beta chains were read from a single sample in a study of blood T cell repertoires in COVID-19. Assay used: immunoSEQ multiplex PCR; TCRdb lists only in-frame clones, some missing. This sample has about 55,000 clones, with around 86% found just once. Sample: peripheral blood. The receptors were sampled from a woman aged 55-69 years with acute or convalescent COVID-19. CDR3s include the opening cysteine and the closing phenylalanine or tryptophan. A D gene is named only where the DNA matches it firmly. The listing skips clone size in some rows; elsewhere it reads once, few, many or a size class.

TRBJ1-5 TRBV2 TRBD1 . TGTGCCAGCAGAATACAGGGGGCGAATCAGCCCCAGCATTTT CASRIQGANQPQHF
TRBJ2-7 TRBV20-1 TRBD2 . TGCAGTGCTAGTCCTAGCGGGAGGTCATACTACGAGCAGTACTTC CSASPSGRSYYEQYF
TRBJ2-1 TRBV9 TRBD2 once TGTGCCAGCAGCGTAGGGGCGGGAGCGTACAATGAGCAGTTCTTC CASSVGAGAYNEQFF
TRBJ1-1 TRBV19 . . TGTGCCAGTAGTATTGATGGCATTGTGAACACTGAAGCTTTCTTT CASSIDGIVNTEAFF
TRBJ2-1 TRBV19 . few TGTGCCAGTAGGCCAATAAGGGGCGTCTACAATGAGCAGTTCTTC CASRPIRGVYNEQFF
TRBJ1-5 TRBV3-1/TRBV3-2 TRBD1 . TGTGCCAGCAGCCAATCGGAACCGGGACAGGGGGTTTATCAGCCCCAGCATTTT CASSQSEPGQGVYQPQHF
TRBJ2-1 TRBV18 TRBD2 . TGTGCCAGCAGTCATCTAGCGGGAGGATATAATGAGCAGTTCTTC CASSHLAGGYNEQFF
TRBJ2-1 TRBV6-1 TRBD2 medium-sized TGTGCCAGCAGTGAAGAGGGGACTAGCGGGAGCCTACGGAATGAGCAGTTCTTC CASSEEGTSGSLRNEQFF
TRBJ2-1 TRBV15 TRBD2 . TGTGCCACCAGCATGGCGGGAGGGCCGCGTGAGCAGTTCTTC CATSMAGGPREQFF
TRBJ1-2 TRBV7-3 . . TGTGCCAGCAGCTTTGGGCCAGGGGAAGGCTACACCTTC CASSFGPGEGYTF
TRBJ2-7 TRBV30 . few TGTGCCTGGAGCGGAGGGACAGCGCCGTACTTC CAWSGGTAPYF
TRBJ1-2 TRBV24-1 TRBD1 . TGTGCCACCAGATCCGAGACAGGGGGCGCCTACACCTTC CATRSETGGAYTF
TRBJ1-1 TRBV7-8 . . TGTGCCAGCAGCCCCATCGAGGTGACGGCTTTCTTT CASSPIEVTAFF
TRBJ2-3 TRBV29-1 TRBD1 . TGCAGCGGGACGACAGGGGTTCATAGCACAGATACGCAGTATTTT CSGTTGVHSTDTQYF
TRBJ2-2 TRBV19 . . TGTGCCAGTACAGGGACCGGGGAGCTGTTTTTT CASTGTGELFF
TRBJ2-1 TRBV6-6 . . TGTGCCAGCAGCAGGGTTATTAATGAGCAGTTCTTC CASSRVINEQFF
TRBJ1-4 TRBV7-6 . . TGTGCCAGCAGCTCCGCTCTAATTCGGAGGGCAACTAATGAAAAACTGTTTTTT CASSSALIRRATNEKLFF
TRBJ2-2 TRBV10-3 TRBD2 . TGTGCCACCTCCCGGACTAGCGGAGCGACCGGGGAGCTGTTTTTT CATSRTSGATGELFF
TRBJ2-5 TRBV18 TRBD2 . TGTGCCAGCTCACCCGGAAGCGGGGGCCTCCAAGAGACCCAGTACTTC CASSPGSGGLQETQYF
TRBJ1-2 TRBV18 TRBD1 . TGTGCCAGCTCTCACCGGGACAGGGGCTATGGCTACACCTTC CASSHRDRGYGYTF
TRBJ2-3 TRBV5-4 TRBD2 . TGTGCCAGCAGCTCGGTCGGGACTAGCAGCGCAGATACGCAGTATTTT CASSSVGTSSADTQYF
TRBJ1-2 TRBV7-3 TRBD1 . TGTGCCAGCAGCCCCGACAGGGCCTCCTATGGCTACACCTTC CASSPDRASYGYTF
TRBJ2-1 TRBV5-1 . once TGCGCCAGCAGCTTACAGGGTAAGGGTTACAATGAGCAGTTCTTC CASSLQGKGYNEQFF
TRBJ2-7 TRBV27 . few TGTGCCAGCAGCTTACGGAGTCCGCCAGCCCCCTCCTACGAGCAGTACTTC CASSLRSPPAPSYEQYF
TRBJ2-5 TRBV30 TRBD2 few TGTGCCTGGAGCGTCGGGGCGGGAGGCCAAGAGACCCAGTACTTC CAWSVGAGGQETQYF
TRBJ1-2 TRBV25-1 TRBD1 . TGTGCCAGCAAACAGGGGGTAGGCTACACCTTC CASKQGVGYTF
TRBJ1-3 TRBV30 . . TGTGCCTGGAGTGTACAGAGGACATTAAACACCATATATTTT CAWSVQRTLNTIYF
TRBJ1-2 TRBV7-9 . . TGTGCCAGCAGCTTAGATCCCGAGGCAGCAATTAACTATGGCTACACCTTC CASSLDPEAAINYGYTF
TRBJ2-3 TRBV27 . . TGTGCCAGCAGTTTACAGAGCACAGATACGCAGTATTTT CASSLQSTDTQYF
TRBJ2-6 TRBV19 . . TGTGCCAGCCAGGGTTACTCTGGGGCCAACGTCCTGACTTTC CASQGYSGANVLTF
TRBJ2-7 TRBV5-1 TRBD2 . TGCGCCAGCAGCTGGGCCGGGGGGGGCGAATGGCGCTACGAGCAGTACTTC CASSWAGGGEWRYEQYF
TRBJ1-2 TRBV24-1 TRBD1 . TGTGCCACCAGTGGGCAGGGGGTAAGCTATGGCTACACCTTC CATSGQGVSYGYTF
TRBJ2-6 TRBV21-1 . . TGTGCCAGCAGCAAATACCGGGACAGGAGATCTGGGGCCAACGTCCTGACTTTC CASSKYRDRRSGANVLTF
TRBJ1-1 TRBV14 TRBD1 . TGTGCCAGCAGGTCAACCGGGACAGGGAACACTGAAGCTTTCTTT CASRSTGTGNTEAFF
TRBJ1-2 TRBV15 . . TGTGCCACCAGCAGAGAACTGGGCGGCTACACCTTC CATSRELGGYTF
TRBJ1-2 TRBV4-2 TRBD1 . TGTGCCAGCAGCCAAGAGACAGGGGGCTCGGGCTACACCTTC CASSQETGGSGYTF